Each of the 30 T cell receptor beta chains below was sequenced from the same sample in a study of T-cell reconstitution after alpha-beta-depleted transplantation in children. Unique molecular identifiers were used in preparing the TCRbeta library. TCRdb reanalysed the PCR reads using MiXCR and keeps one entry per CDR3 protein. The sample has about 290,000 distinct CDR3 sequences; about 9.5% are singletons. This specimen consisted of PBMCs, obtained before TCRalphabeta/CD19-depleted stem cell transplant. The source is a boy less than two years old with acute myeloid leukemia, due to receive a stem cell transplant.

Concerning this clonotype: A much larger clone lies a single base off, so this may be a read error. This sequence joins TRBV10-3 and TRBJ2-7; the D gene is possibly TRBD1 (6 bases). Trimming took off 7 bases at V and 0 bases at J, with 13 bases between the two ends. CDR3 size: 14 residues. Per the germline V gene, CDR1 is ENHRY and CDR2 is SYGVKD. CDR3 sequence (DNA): TGTGCCATCACTAGGGACAAGCGCTCCTACGAGCAGTACTTC. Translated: CAITRDKRSYEQYF.

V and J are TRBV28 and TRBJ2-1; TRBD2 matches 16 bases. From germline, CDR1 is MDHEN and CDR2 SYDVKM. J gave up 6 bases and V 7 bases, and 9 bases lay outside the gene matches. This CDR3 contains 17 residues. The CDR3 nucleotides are TGTGCCAGCAAGGGACTAGCGGGAGGGCCAGGATTCAATGAGCAGTTCTTC. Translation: CASKGLAGGPGFNEQFF. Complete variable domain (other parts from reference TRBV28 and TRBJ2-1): DVKVTQSSRYLVKRTGEKVFLECVQDMDHENMFWYRQDPGLGLRLIYFSYDVKMKEKGDIPEGYSVSREKKERFSLILESASTNQTSMYLCASKGLAGGPGFNEQFFGPGTRLTVL.

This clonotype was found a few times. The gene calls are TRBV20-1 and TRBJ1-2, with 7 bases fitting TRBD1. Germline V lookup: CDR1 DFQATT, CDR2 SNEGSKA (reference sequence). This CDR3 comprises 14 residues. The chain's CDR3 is CTVESRGKSYGYTF. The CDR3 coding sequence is TGCACAGTGGAGTCCAGGGGGAAGAGCTATGGCTACACCTTC.

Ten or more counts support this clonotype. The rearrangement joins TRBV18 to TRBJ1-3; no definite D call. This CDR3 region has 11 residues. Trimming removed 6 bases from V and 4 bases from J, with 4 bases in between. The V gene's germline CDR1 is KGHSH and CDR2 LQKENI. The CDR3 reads CASSQGNTIYF. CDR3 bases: TGTGCCAGCTCCCAAGGAAACACCATATATTTT.

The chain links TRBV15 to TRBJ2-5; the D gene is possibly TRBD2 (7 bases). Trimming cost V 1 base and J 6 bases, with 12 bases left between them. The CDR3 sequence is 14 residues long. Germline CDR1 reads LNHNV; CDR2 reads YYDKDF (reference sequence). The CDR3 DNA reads TGTGCCACCAGCAGAGGGGGGGGGGCGAAGACCCAGTACTTC. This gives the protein CATSRGGGAKTQYF. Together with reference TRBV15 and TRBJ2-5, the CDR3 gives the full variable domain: DAMVIQNPRYQVTQFGKPVTLSCSQTLNHNVMYWYQQKSSQAPKLLFHYYDKDFNNEADTPDNFQSRRPNTSFCFLDIRSPGLGDTAMYLCATSRGGGAKTQYFGPGTRLLVL.

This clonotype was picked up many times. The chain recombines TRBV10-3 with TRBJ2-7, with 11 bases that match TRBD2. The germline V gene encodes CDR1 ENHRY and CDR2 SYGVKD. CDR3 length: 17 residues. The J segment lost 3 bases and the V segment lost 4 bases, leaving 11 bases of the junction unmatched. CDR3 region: CAISGLAGGYHSYEQYF. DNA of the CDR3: TGTGCCATCAGTGGTCTAGCGGGAGGATACCATAGCTACGAGCAGTACTTC.

The CDR3 bases are TGCGCCAGCAGCTTGGCGATGACAGGGGATGGCTATGGCTACACCTTC. Protein sequence: CASSLAMTGDGYGYTF. The J gene is TRBJ1-2, the V gene TRBV5-1; the match to TRBD1 covers 8 bases. Germline trimming cut 0 bases from V and 4 bases from J; bases unmatched to any gene: 8. The germline V gene encodes CDR1 SGHRS and CDR2 YFSETQ. The CDR3 is 16 amino acids.

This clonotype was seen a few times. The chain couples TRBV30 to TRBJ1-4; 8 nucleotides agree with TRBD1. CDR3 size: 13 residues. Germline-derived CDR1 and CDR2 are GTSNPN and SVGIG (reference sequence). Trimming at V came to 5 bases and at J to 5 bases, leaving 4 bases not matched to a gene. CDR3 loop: CAWGTGENEKLFF. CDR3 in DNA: TGTGCCTGGGGGACAGGCGAAAATGAAAAACTGTTTTTT.

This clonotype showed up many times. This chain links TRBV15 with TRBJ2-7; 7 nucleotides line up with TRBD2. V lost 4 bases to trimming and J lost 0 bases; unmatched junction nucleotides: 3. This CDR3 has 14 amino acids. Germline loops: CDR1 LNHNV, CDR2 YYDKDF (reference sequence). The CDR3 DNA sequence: TGTGCCACCAGCACCGGGGGGAGCTCCTACGAGCAGTACTTC. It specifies CATSTGGSSYEQYF.

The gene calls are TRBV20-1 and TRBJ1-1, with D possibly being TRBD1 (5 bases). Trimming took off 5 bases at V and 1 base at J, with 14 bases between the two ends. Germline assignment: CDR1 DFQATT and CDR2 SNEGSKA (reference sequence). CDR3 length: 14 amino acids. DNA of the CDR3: TGCAGTGCTTCCTCGCTTGGGGGGAACACTGAAGCTTTCTTT. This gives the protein CSASSLGGNTEAFF.

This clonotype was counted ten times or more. The CDR3 region has the DNA TGCAGCGGAGACGAGGGACTACCTCAAGAGACCCAGTACTTC. It yields the protein CSGDEGLPQETQYF. V usage is TRBV29-1 and J usage is TRBJ2-5; the match to TRBD2 covers 7 bases. This CDR3 has 14 amino acids. V lost 7 bases and J lost 2; bases outside the gene matches: 10. The germline V gene encodes CDR1 SQVTM and CDR2 ANQGSEA.

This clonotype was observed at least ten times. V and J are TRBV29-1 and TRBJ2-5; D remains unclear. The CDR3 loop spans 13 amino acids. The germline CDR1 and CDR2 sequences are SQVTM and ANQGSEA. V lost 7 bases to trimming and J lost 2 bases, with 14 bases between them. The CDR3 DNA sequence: TGCAGCGGTGCTTTTCCCCTACAAGAGACCCAGTACTTC. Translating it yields CSGAFPLQETQYF.

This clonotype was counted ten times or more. The CDR3 nucleotides are TGTGCCAGCAGCTTGCGTCCGGCCGAGCAGTACTTC. Its protein is CASSLRPAEQYF. The chain is built from TRBV11-2 and TRBJ2-7; D call uncertain. Germline V lookup: CDR1 SGHAT, CDR2 FQNNGV. The CDR3 extends over 12 amino acids. V lost 3 bases and J 6 bases, leaving 9 bases between the germline ends.

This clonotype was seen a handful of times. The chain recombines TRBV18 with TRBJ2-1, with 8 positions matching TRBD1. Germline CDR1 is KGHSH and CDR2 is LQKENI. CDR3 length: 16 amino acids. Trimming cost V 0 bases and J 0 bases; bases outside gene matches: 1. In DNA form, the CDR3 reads TGTGCCAGCTCACCACCGGGACAGGACTCCTACAATGAGCAGTTCTTC. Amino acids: CASSPPGQDSYNEQFF.

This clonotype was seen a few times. CDR3 sequence (DNA): TGTGCCAGCAGTTACTCGATGGTAGGGCCGGCGAGCTCCTATAATTCACCCCTCCACTTT. Translation gives CASSYSMVGPASSYNSPLHF. The chain combines TRBV6-2 or TRBV6-3 with TRBJ1-6; D is ambiguous. Trimming took 0 bases from V and 0 from J, leaving 18 bases between them. The length of the CDR3 is 20 residues. Germline V lookup: CDR1 MNHEY, CDR2 SVGEGT.

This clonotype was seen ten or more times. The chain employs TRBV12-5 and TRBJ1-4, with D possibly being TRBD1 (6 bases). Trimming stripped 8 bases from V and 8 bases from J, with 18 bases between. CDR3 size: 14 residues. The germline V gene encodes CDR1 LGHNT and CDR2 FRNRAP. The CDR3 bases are TGTGCTAGTTGGAAAGAAACAGGGCGAGAAAAACTGTTTTTT. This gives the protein CASWKETGREKLFF.

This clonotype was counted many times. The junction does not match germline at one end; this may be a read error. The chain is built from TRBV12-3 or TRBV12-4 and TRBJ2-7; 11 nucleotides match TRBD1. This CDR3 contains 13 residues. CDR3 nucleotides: TGCGCCAGCAGCTTGGGGACAGGGGGCGAGCAGTACTTC. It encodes CASSLGTGGEQYF.

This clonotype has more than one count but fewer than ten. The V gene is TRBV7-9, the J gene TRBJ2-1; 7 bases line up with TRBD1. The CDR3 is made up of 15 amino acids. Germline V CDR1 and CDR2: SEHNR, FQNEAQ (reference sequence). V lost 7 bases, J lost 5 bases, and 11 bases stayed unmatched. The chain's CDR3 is CASTTTGTAHNEQFF. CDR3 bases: TGTGCCAGCACCACTACCGGGACAGCTCACAATGAGCAGTTCTTC.

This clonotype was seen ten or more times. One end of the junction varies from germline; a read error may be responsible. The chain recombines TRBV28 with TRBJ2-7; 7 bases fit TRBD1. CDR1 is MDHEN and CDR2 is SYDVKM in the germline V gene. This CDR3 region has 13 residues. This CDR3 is CASSYQSTGLKNF. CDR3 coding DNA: TGTGCCAGCAGTTACCAATCGACAGGGTTGAAGAACTTC.

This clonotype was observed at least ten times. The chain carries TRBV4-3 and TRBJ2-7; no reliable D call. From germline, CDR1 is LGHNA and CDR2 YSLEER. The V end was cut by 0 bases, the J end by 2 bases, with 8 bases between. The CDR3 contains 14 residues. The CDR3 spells CASSQDISTYEQYF. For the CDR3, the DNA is TGCGCCAGCAGCCAAGACATTTCTACCTACGAGCAGTACTTC.

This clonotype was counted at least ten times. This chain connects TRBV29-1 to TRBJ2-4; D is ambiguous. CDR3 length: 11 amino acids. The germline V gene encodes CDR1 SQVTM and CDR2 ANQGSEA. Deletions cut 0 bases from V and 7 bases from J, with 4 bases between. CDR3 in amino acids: CSVEDLNIQYF. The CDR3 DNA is TGCAGCGTTGAAGACCTGAACATTCAGTACTTC.

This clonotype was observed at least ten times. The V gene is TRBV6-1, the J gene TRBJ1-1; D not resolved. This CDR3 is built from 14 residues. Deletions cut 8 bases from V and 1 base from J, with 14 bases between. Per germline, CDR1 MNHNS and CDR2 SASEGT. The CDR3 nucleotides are TGTGCCAGCTCGCTTACGACTACGAACACTGAAGCTTTCTTT. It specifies CASSLTTTNTEAFF.

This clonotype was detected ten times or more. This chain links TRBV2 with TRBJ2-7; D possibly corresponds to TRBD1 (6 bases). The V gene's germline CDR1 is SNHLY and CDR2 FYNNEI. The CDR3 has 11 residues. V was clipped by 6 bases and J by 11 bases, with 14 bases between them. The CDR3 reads CASSQGQVKYF. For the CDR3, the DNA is TGTGCCAGCAGCCAGGGACAAGTAAAGTACTTC.

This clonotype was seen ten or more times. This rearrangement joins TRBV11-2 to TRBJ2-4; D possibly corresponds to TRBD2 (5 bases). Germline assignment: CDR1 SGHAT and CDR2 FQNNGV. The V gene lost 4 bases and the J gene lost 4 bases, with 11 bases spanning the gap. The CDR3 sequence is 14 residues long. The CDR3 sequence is CASSSTEVKNIQYF. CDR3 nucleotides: TGTGCCAGCAGCTCAACGGAGGTTAAAAACATTCAGTACTTC.

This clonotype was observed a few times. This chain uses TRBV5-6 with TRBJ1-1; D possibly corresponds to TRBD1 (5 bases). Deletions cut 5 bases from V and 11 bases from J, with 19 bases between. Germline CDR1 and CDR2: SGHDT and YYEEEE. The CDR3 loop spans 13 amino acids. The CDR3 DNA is TGTGCCAGCAGTTTTGCGACAGCCTCCGAGGCTTTCTTT. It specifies CASSFATASEAFF.

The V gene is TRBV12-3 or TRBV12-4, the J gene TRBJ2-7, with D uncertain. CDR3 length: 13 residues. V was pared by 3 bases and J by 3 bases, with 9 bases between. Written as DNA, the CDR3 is TGTGCCAGCAGTTTTTGGTTAGACTACGAGCAGTACTTC. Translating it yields CASSFWLDYEQYF.

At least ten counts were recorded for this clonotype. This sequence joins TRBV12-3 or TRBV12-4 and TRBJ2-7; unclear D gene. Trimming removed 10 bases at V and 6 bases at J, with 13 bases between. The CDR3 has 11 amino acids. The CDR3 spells CATSSSFEQYF. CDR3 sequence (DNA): TGTGCCACCTCGTCGTCGTTCGAGCAGTACTTC.

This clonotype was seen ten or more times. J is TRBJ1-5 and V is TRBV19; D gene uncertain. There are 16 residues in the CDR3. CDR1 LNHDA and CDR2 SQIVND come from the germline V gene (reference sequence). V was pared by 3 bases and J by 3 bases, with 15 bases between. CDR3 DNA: TGTGCCAGTAGTATCTGGCCGCGACACGACAATCAGCCCCAGCATTTT. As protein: CASSIWPRHDNQPQHF.

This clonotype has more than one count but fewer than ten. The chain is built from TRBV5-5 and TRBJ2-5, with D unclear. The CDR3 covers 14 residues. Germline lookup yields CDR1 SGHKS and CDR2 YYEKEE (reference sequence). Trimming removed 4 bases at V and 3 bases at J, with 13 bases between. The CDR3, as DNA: TGTGCCAGCAGCCCTGGACCGCCCGAAGAGACCCAGTACTTC. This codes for CASSPGPPEETQYF.

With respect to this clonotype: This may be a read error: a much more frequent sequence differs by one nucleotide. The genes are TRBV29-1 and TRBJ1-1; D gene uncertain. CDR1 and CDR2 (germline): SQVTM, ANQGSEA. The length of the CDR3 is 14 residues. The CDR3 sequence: CSVGRAARSTEPFF. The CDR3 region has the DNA TGCAGCGTCGGGAGGGCCGCGCGGAGCACTGAACCTTTCTTT.